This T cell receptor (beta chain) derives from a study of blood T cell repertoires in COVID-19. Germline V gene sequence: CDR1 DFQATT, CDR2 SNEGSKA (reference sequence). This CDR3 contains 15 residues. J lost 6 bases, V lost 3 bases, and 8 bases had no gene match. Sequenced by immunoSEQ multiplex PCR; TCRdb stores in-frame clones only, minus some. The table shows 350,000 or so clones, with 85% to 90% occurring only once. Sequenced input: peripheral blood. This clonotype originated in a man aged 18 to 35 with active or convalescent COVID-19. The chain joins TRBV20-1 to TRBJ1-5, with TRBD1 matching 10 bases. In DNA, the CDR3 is TGCAGTGCTAGTAACCCGGGACAGGGGACTCAGCCCCAGCATTTT. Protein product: CSASNPGQGTQPQHF.